These 29 T cell receptor beta chains originate from one sample sequenced in a study of tumor-infiltrating lymphocytes in primary liver carcinoma (dated by TCRdb to 2016 to 2017). Total RNA and DNA were co-extracted without cell sorting from around 20-30 mg of bulk tissue using the AllPrep DNA/RNA mini kit. For sequencing, an Illumina HiSeq 2500 was employed. Using a constant-region primer and ProtoScript II reverse transcriptase, TCRbeta-specific cDNA was reverse-transcribed from about 0.45 ug total RNA. TCRbeta libraries were built with three nested multiplex PCR rounds, a slightly modified ARM-PCR procedure. Each of the first two PCR rounds ran for roughly 9 cycles using multiplex TRBV1-TRBV30 forward primers together with a Cbeta reverse primer. Starting from the raw public reads, TCRdb applied fastp trimming at Q25, assembled clones with MiXCR and retained in-frame beta chains. Every distinct CDR3 protein forms one entry, paired with its most common genes and DNA. The sample includes 44,000 or so distinct CDR3 sequences, with over 65% observed a single time. The ten largest clones take up about 29% of the sample.

The specimen sequenced was liver tumor tissue from sampling region 5. The cell subset or site label, as the study defines it: tumor region T5, tumor centre. These receptors came from a man aged 35 to 55 with primary liver carcinoma and hepatitis B virus infection.

Note on this clonotype: Sequence at one end of the junction differs from germline and may be a read error. CDR3: CASVADRDGGELSF. The CDR3 bases are TGTGCTAGTGTCGCGGACAGGGACGGCGGGGAGCTGTCTTTT. The chain uses TRBV12-5 and TRBJ2-2; TRBD1 aligns across 8 bases. The CDR3 has 14 residues. From germline, CDR1 is LGHNT and CDR2 FRNRAP.

This clonotype was picked up one time. This sequence joins TRBV5-1 and TRBJ2-1, with unresolved D. The V and J ends lost 2 bases and 15 bases respectively, with 21 bases between them. Germline CDR1 and CDR2: SGHRS and YFSETQ. This CDR3 is 14 amino acids long. For the CDR3, the DNA is TGCGCCAGCAGCTTCGTCAGTGAGAACAATGAGTGGTTCTTC. Amino acid sequence: CASSFVSENNEWFF.

Details on this clonotype: The junction departs from the called germline gene at one end, perhaps through a read error. The rearrangement links TRBV12-3 or TRBV12-4 to TRBJ1-5; no definite D call. This CDR3 has 13 amino acids. The CDR3 region has the DNA TGTGTCAGCAGTTTAGTGGCAGACCAGCCCCAACATTTT. This translates into CVSSLVADQPQHF.

Concerning this clonotype: The CDR3 carries no conserved terminal phenylalanine or tryptophan, so it likely arises from a read error. This chain links TRBV11-2 with TRBJ2-6; D possibly corresponds to TRBD1 (5 bases). Looked up from germline, CDR1 is SGHAT and CDR2 is FQNNGV. V dropped 6 bases and J dropped 3 bases, with 21 bases sitting between them. The CDR3 runs 18 residues. CDR3 in DNA: TGTGCCAGCAGTCGACGGTCAGGGTTTGTGTTTGGGGCCAACGTCCTGACTGTC. Its translation: CASSRRSGFVFGANVLTV.

Note on this clonotype: At one end, the junction sequence differs from germline, possibly due to a read error. The CDR3 region has the DNA TGTACCAGCAGTGGGGACAAGTGGCTCTACGAGCAGTACTTC. It yields the protein CTSSGDKWLYEQYF. V usage is TRBV6-2 or TRBV6-3 and J usage is TRBJ2-7; TRBD1 might be the D (6 bases). Germline CDR1 and CDR2: MNHEY and SVGEGT. This CDR3 has 14 residues.

The chain has TRBV5-5 and TRBJ2-2; D is undetermined. There are 13 residues in the CDR3. V was trimmed by 6 bases and J by 7 bases, leaving 13 bases between them. Per germline, CDR1 SGHKS and CDR2 YYEKEE (reference sequence). CDR3 coding DNA: TGTGCCAGCAACCTCGTCCCGGGCGGGGAGCTGTTTTTT. It encodes CASNLVPGGELFF.

On this clonotype itself: The junction does not match germline at one end; this may be a read error. The chain couples TRBV19 to TRBJ2-3, with 11 bases aligning to TRBD2. From germline, CDR1 is LNHDA and CDR2 SQIVND (reference sequence). This CDR3 contains 14 residues. The CDR3 DNA follows: TGTGCCAGTAGTCCTAGCGGGAGGACAGATACGCGGTATTTC. It is translated as CASSPSGRTDTRYF.

The V and J genes are TRBV28 and TRBJ1-1; TRBD1 might be the D (6 bases). Germline V CDR1 and CDR2: MDHEN, SYDVKM. CDR3 length equals 14 residues. Deletions cut 4 bases from V and 1 base from J, with 10 bases between. The DNA of the CDR3 is TGTGCCAGCAGTTCTGGACAGCGGAACACTGAAGCTTTCTTT. This sequence encodes CASSSGQRNTEAFF. Based on the CDR3 plus reference TRBV28 and TRBJ1-1, the full variable domain is DVKVTQSSRYLVKRTGEKVFLECVQDMDHENMFWYRQDPGLGLRLIYFSYDVKMKEKGDIPEGYSVSREKKERFSLILESASTNQTSMYLCASSSGQRNTEAFFGQGTRLTVV.

Concerning this clonotype itself: Lacking the conserved final phenylalanine or tryptophan, this CDR3 likely reflects a read error. V and J are TRBV11-2 and TRBJ2-3; 9 positions agree with TRBD2. The CDR3 loop spans 16 amino acids. Germline values: CDR1 SGHAT, CDR2 FQNNGV. The CDR3 is CASSLPTSGSTDTQYY. The CDR3 region has the DNA TGTGCCAGCAGCCTCCCGACTAGCGGCAGCACAGATACACAGTATTAT.

In regard to this clonotype: This may be a read error, as it is one base from a much larger clone. The CDR3 reads CASSLRDEYTDTQYF. In DNA, the CDR3 is TGTGCCAGCAGCTTGAGGGACGAATACACAGATACGCAGTATTTT. The rearrangement uses TRBV7-9 and TRBJ2-3; either TRBD1 or TRBD2 may fit D (5 bases each). From germline, CDR1 is SEHNR and CDR2 FQNEAQ (reference sequence). Trimming shortened V by 3 bases and J by 2 bases, and 12 bases separated the two germline ends. The CDR3 consists of 15 residues.

This chain's CDR3 is CASSGEGHYEQYF. The CDR3 DNA reads as TGTGCCAGCAGTGGGGAGGGCCATTATGAGCAGTACTTC. The chain carries TRBV11-2 and TRBJ2-7, with TRBD2 identical over 7 bases. Germline trimming cut 6 bases from V and 7 bases from J; bases unmatched to any gene: 9. The CDR3 loop spans 13 amino acids. Germline values: CDR1 SGHAT, CDR2 FQNNGV.

The rearrangement joins TRBV2 to TRBJ2-7, with D maybe TRBD1 (6 bases). The length of the CDR3 is 17 residues. Per the germline V gene, CDR1 is SNHLY and CDR2 is FYNNEI. Trimming cost V 6 bases and J 0 bases, with 21 bases left between them. For the CDR3, the DNA is TGTGCCAGCAGACTGACCTCGGGGCAGGGGAGCTCCTACGAGCAGTACTTC. As protein: CASRLTSGQGSSYEQYF.

J is TRBJ2-6 and V is TRBV29-1; D is uncertain. The germline V gene encodes CDR1 SQVTM and CDR2 ANQGSEA. Trimming cost V 6 bases and J 5 bases, with 11 bases left between them. This CDR3 region has 13 residues. The CDR3 sequence is CSVMNGRANVLTF. The CDR3 bases are TGCAGCGTGATGAATGGGAGGGCCAACGTCCTGACTTTC.

V is TRBV29-1 and J is TRBJ2-5, with 13 positions matching TRBD2. CDR3 length: 15 residues. Losses at the gene ends were 8 bases for V and 4 bases for J; bases not matched to a gene: 10. Germline lookup yields CDR1 SQVTM and CDR2 ANQGSEA. In nucleotides, the CDR3 is TGCAGCATTCGGACTAGCGGGAGTTGGGTAGAGACCCAGTACTTC. This encodes CSIRTSGSWVETQYF.

Concerning this clonotype itself: The conserved phenylalanine or tryptophan normally closing the CDR3 is absent here, so this likely arose from a read error. The chain uses TRBV10-2 and TRBJ2-5, with a weak D call TRBD2 (5 bases). CDR1 and CDR2 from the germline V gene are WSHSY and SAAADI. The length of the CDR3 is 12 residues. CDR3 loop: CASGSVKETQYS. The CDR3 DNA follows: TGCGCCAGCGGGAGCGTCAAAGAGACTCAGTACTCC.

V gene TRBV10-3 combines with J gene TRBJ2-7, with D perhaps matching TRBD1 or TRBD2 (5 bases each). CDR3 length: 12 amino acids. Germline values: CDR1 ENHRY, CDR2 SYGVKD. The CDR3 DNA follows: TGTTCCGAGGGGACGCAGACCTACGAGCAGTACTTC. The encoded protein is CSEGTQTYEQYF.

A remark on this clonotype: The junction shows a germline mismatch at one end, possibly a read error. The CDR3 nucleotides are TGTGCCAGCAGCCGACAGGGAGACTATTGCTACAGCTTC. Protein product: CASSRQGDYCYSF. The gene calls are TRBV6-1 and TRBJ1-2; TRBD1 aligns across 7 bases. The CDR3 spans 13 residues. Germline CDR1 MNHNS, CDR2 SASEGT.

On this clonotype: The final CDR3 position lacks the conserved phenylalanine or tryptophan, pointing to a likely read error. It is unclear where the CDR3 begins or ends on the DNA, so no DNA is shown, and the CDR3 is as TCRdb lists it. V gene TRBV10-1 combines with J gene TRBJ2-1. The CDR3 has 14 residues if both end residues are counted. The germline V gene has CDR1 WNHNN and CDR2 SYGVQD (reference sequence). CDR3 residues: CASTDRSSYNEQFL.

This chain connects TRBV5-4 to TRBJ2-5; D is possibly TRBD2 (5 bases). V was pared by 4 bases and J by 4 bases, with 11 bases between. The CDR3 covers 13 residues. Germline CDR1 reads SGHNT; CDR2 reads YYREEE (reference sequence). CDR3: CASSPGTAETQYF. The CDR3 nucleotides are TGTGCCAGCAGCCCGGGAACGGCAGAGACCCAGTACTTC.

The DNA for the CDR3 is TGCAGCGTTGAGGACCTAACGGGAGTCTCCGAGCAGTACTTC. This sequence encodes CSVEDLTGVSEQYF. The rearrangement joins TRBV29-1 to TRBJ2-7; D is perhaps TRBD2 (6 bases). Between the trimmed V and J ends, which lost 3 bases and 6 bases, there was a span of 18 bases. Germline V gives CDR1 SQVTM, CDR2 ANQGSEA. The CDR3 is made up of 14 amino acids.

The CDR3 region is CASSGGHTGHYKQYF. CDR3 bases: TGTGCCAGCAGTGGGGGACACACGGGGCATTACAAGCAGTACTTC. The genes are TRBV6-5 and TRBJ2-7; a possible D gene is TRBD1 (6 bases). Trimming left V 5 bases short and J 8 bases short, with 22 bases between. Germline V gene lookup returns CDR1 MNHEY and CDR2 SVGAGI. The CDR3 is made up of 15 amino acids.

Points on this clonotype: One junction end does not reproduce the germline sequence, and a read error may be involved. The rearrangement uses TRBV4-1 and TRBJ2-7; D not resolved. The CDR3 spans 15 residues. Looked up from germline, CDR1 is MGHRA and CDR2 is YSYEKL. CDR3: CASSRSFGWVDEQCF. CDR3 bases: TGCGCCAGCAGCCGGTCGTTCGGGTGGGTCGACGAGCAGTGCTTC.

A word on this clonotype: Since a much larger clone is just one base distant, this may be a read error. The chain employs TRBV7-8 and TRBJ1-5, with D maybe TRBD1 (6 bases). Looked up from germline, CDR1 is SGHVS and CDR2 is FQNEAQ. The CDR3 is made up of 15 amino acids. Trimming removed 0 bases at V and 9 bases at J, with 15 bases between. CDR3 bases: TGTGCCAGCAGCTTAGCGCTGACAGGATTACGGCCCCAGCATTTT. It codes for CASSLALTGLRPQHF.

Regarding this clonotype: One end of the junction is discordant with germline, which a read error may explain. The V call is TRBV29-1, the J call TRBJ1-2; D gene ambiguous. Germline CDR1 and CDR2: SQVTM and ANQGSEA. There are 11 residues in the CDR3. CDR3 sequence: CSGHVGCGYIF. The DNA of the CDR3 is TGCAGCGGACATGTGGGCTGTGGCTACATCTTC.

In the case of this clonotype: Relative to the germline gene, one junction end is altered; a read error may explain this. V gene TRBV29-1 combines with J gene TRBJ2-1; D unresolved. This CDR3 is built from 13 residues. Germline CDR1 is SQVTM and CDR2 is ANQGSEA. The CDR3 nucleotides are TGCAGTGGTGGGCCCGCCTCCTACGATGAGCAGTTCTTC. Encoded protein: CSGGPASYDEQFF.

As regards this clonotype: This could be a read error, since a much larger clone is one nucleotide away. This chain joins TRBV7-8 and TRBJ1-6, with TRBD1 as a possible D gene (6 bases). The CDR3 has 16 amino acids. Germline values: CDR1 SGHVS, CDR2 FQNEAQ. The CDR3 DNA reads TGTGCCAGCAGCTTAATCCCGGACAGAATTAATTTACCCCTCCACTTT. Protein sequence: CASSLIPDRINLPLHF. The full variable domain, in which reference TRBV7-8 and TRBJ1-6 provide the parts outside the CDR3, is GAGVSQSPRYKVAKRGQDVALRCDPISGHVSLFWYQQALGQGPEFLTYFQNEAQLDKSGLPSDRFFAERPEGSVSTLKIQRTQQEDSAVYLCASSLIPDRINLPLHFGNGTRLTVT.

The chain has TRBV11-2 and TRBJ2-3; the D is unclear. In germline, CDR1 is SGHAT, CDR2 FQNNGV. The V and J ends lost 8 bases and 4 bases respectively, with 7 bases between them. The CDR3 has 11 residues. The CDR3 DNA sequence: TGTGCCAGCGCTTGGGCAGATACGCAGTATTTT. Protein product: CASAWADTQYF.

With regard to this clonotype: This CDR3 fails to terminate in the conserved phenylalanine or tryptophan, so it likely reflects a read error. The gene calls are TRBV13 and TRBJ2-2; TRBD2 aligns across 8 bases. The CDR3 totals 15 residues. CDR1 is PRHDT and CDR2 is FYEKMQ in the germline V gene (reference sequence). With 5 bases clipped from V and 7 bases from J, the junction kept 9 bases outside the gene matches. The CDR3 spells CASSILGTSVGELFL. The CDR3 DNA follows: TGTGCCAGCAGCATCCTAGGGACTAGTGTCGGGGAGCTGTTTTTG.

This clonotype showed up just a few times. The J gene is TRBJ2-7, the V gene TRBV11-2; D perhaps matches TRBD2 (6 bases). Between the trimmed V and J ends, which lost 5 bases and 2 bases, there was a span of 13 bases. The germline CDR1 and CDR2 sequences are SGHAT and FQNNGV. The length of the CDR3 is 14 residues. CDR3 amino acids: CASSLGTLPYEQYF. CDR3 coding DNA: TGTGCCAGCAGCCTCGGGACTCTACCCTACGAGCAGTACTTC.